A single sample gave rise to the 29 T cell receptor beta chains below, sequenced in a study of T cell repertoires in breast cancer. An expanded emulsion RT-PCR with primers for all TCR V genes paired CD8+ T cell chains. During the second nested PCR, blocking oligonucleotides suppressed genes that were not paired. Each CDR3 protein gets one entry after TCRdb re-called the emulsion pairing reads with MiXCR. The table includes about 40,000 distinct CDR3 sequences, 45% detected once. Sequencing input: CD8+ T cells. The receptor source for this set is a pool of human donors with breast cancer or a healthy control (not recorded which).

The chain has TRBV5-5 and TRBJ1-1; no firm D call. Germline V gene sequence: CDR1 SGHKS, CDR2 YYEKEE (reference sequence). Trimming stripped 4 bases from V and 3 bases from J, with 10 bases between. The CDR3 has 13 amino acids. The CDR3 region is CASSVAADTEAFF. The DNA for the CDR3 is TGTGCCAGCAGCGTTGCCGCGGACACTGAAGCTTTCTTT.

The gene calls are TRBV6-6 and TRBJ1-3, with 8 bases that match TRBD1. CDR1 is MNHNY and CDR2 is SVGAGI in the germline V gene (reference sequence). The CDR3 sequence is 17 residues long. J gave up 0 bases and V 7 bases, and 11 bases lay outside the gene matches. The CDR3 nucleotides are TGTGCCAGCACCAAGTGGTGGACAGGGAACTCTGGAAACACCATATATTTT. It translates to CASTKWWTGNSGNTIYF.

In this sample, this clonotype turned up a few times. This chain connects TRBV7-2 to TRBJ2-7; D remains unclear. Germline lookup yields CDR1 SGHTA and CDR2 FQGNSA. This CDR3 has 14 amino acids. The ends were cut back, 3 bases at V and 2 bases at J, with 11 bases in the middle. This CDR3 reads CASSLMAGTYEQYF. CDR3 DNA sequence: TGTGCCAGCAGCTTGATGGCAGGTACCTACGAGCAGTACTTC.

V is TRBV20-1 and J is TRBJ1-2; tentatively, D is TRBD1 (6 bases). CDR1 and CDR2 (germline): DFQATT, SNEGSKA (reference sequence). The CDR3 has 13 amino acids. Trimming shortened V by 0 bases and J by 6 bases, and 11 bases separated the two germline ends. This CDR3 is CSARDRTAHGYTF. The CDR3 region has the DNA TGCAGTGCTAGAGATCGGACAGCCCATGGCTACACCTTC.

This clonotype showed up just a few times. The chain couples TRBV4-1 to TRBJ2-7; 8 bases map to TRBD1. The CDR3 extends over 14 amino acids. V lost 3 bases to trimming and J lost 3 bases; unmatched junction nucleotides: 4. Looked up from germline, CDR1 is MGHRA and CDR2 is YSYEKL. DNA for the CDR3: TGCGCCAGCAGCCAGGATGACAGGGGCTACGAGCAGTACTTC. This codes for CASSQDDRGYEQYF.

The chain links TRBV6-1 to TRBJ2-6; D may be TRBD1 (6 bases). The CDR3 sequence is 15 residues long. Per germline, CDR1 MNHNS and CDR2 SASEGT. The V end was cut by 5 bases, the J end by 1 base, with 9 bases between. CDR3 in DNA: TGTGCCAGCAGTCCCGGACAGTCTGGGGCCAACGTCCTGACTTTC. It translates to CASSPGQSGANVLTF.

This chain joins TRBV6-1 and TRBJ1-1; TRBD1 is a possible D gene (6 bases). V was trimmed by 6 bases and J by 3 bases, leaving 17 bases between them. Germline V gives CDR1 MNHNS, CDR2 SASEGT. The CDR3 is 15 residues long. In DNA form, the CDR3 reads TGTGCCAGCAGGAAAAGGGGGTCCCTGGACACTGAAGCTTTCTTT. It is translated as CASRKRGSLDTEAFF.

This chain links TRBV6-5 with TRBJ2-5; 10 bases line up with TRBD2. The V gene's germline CDR1 is MNHEY and CDR2 SVGAGI. V dropped 5 bases and J dropped 2; count of bases not matched to a gene: 5. CDR3 length equals 15 residues. The CDR3 reads CASSQLAGRQETQYF. CDR3 DNA: TGTGCCAGCAGTCAACTAGCGGGGCGTCAAGAGACCCAGTACTTC.

Concerning this clonotype: This clone may be a read error of a much larger clone one base away. This chain links TRBV19 with TRBJ2-1; perhaps TRBD2 as D (6 bases). The CDR3 extends over 15 amino acids. Germline CDR1 is LNHDA and CDR2 is SQIVND (reference sequence). CDR3 DNA sequence: TGTGCCCGTAGTCCTAGCGCCCTAGGGGTCAATGAGCAGTTCTTC. Translation gives CARSPSALGVNEQFF.

This chain joins TRBV6-1 and TRBJ2-2, with 7 bases identical to TRBD1. The length of the CDR3 is 15 residues. The V gene end was trimmed by 6 bases and the J gene end by 1 base; junction bases not matched to a gene: 5. Germline-derived CDR1 and CDR2 are MNHNS and SASEGT. CDR3 DNA: TGTGCCAGCAGCCATCGGGACAGGAACACCGGGGAGCTGTTTTTT. Protein: CASSHRDRNTGELFF.

V is TRBV2 and J is TRBJ2-5, with a possible D match to TRBD1 (6 bases). V dropped 1 base and J dropped 0 bases, with 12 bases sitting between them. The CDR3 runs to 16 residues. Looked up from germline, CDR1 is SNHLY and CDR2 is FYNNEI. The CDR3 DNA follows: TGTGCCAGCAGTGAAGGTTCGTGGACAGACCAAGAGACCCAGTACTTC. As protein: CASSEGSWTDQETQYF.

V gene TRBV9 combines with J gene TRBJ1-5, with D unresolved. The germline V gene encodes CDR1 SGDLS and CDR2 YYNGEE. There are 13 residues in the CDR3. Trimming stripped 0 bases from V and 5 bases from J, with 6 bases between. CDR3 amino acids: CASSVESHQPQHF. The CDR3 DNA sequence: TGTGCCAGCAGCGTAGAGTCGCATCAGCCCCAGCATTTT.

This clonotype was detected a few times. The genes are TRBV6-2 or TRBV6-3 and TRBJ2-3; 10 nucleotides match TRBD2. This CDR3 is 17 amino acids long. Per the germline V gene, CDR1 is MNHEY and CDR2 is SVGEGT. With 2 bases clipped from V and 2 bases from J, the junction kept 7 bases outside the gene matches. The DNA of the CDR3 is TGTGCCAGCAGTTACCGGACTAGCGGAAAAAACACAGATACGCAGTATTTT. Translation: CASSYRTSGKNTDTQYF.

The chain employs TRBV19 and TRBJ2-5, with D perhaps assigned TRBD1 or TRBD2 (5 bases each). Trimming took off 5 bases at V and 4 bases at J, with 17 bases between the two ends. The CDR3 is 15 residues long. Germline V gene lookup returns CDR1 LNHDA and CDR2 SQIVND (reference sequence). In DNA, the CDR3 is TGTGCCAGTAGTCCCGGGACCATCAAAAGAGAGACCCAGTACTTC. This codes for CASSPGTIKRETQYF.

The rearrangement uses TRBV27 and TRBJ2-7, with D possibly matching TRBD2 (5 bases). V was trimmed by 4 bases and J by 2 bases, leaving 27 bases between them. Germline CDR1 MNHEY, CDR2 SMNVEV (reference sequence). The CDR3 loop spans 19 amino acids. CDR3 coding DNA: TGTGCCAGCAGTTATAGAGGAGTGGCGGTAGGGAGTCAGGCCTACGAGCAGTACTTC. It codes for CASSYRGVAVGSQAYEQYF.

This clonotype occurred once. CDR3 region: CASSLQASPLHF. The CDR3 DNA follows: TGTGCCAGCAGTCTACAAGCATCACCCCTCCACTTT. The chain uses TRBV2 and TRBJ1-6; D not resolved. CDR3 size: 12 residues. Germline V gene lookup returns CDR1 SNHLY and CDR2 FYNNEI. V was clipped by 5 bases and J by 10 bases, with 9 bases between them.

The chain employs TRBV2 and TRBJ2-7; D possibly corresponds to TRBD1 (6 bases). The CDR3 loop spans 14 amino acids. Germline CDR1 SNHLY, CDR2 FYNNEI. The V and J ends lost 7 bases and 5 bases respectively, with 18 bases between them. The CDR3 loop reads CASTKGDTVHEQYF. For the CDR3, the DNA is TGTGCCAGCACTAAGGGGGACACCGTGCACGAGCAGTACTTC.

This clonotype was observed at least ten times. The rearrangement links TRBV27 to TRBJ2-7, with 11 positions matching TRBD2. Germline assignment: CDR1 MNHEY and CDR2 SMNVEV (reference sequence). With V trimmed by 8 bases and J by 0 bases, 3 bases remained unmatched. CDR3 length: 14 amino acids. Here the CDR3 reads CASSSGGSSYEQYF. In nucleotides, the CDR3 is TGTGCCAGCTCTAGCGGGGGGAGCTCCTACGAGCAGTACTTC.

The sample holds many counts of this clonotype. The V call is TRBV6-2 or TRBV6-3, the J call TRBJ2-3; TRBD2 matches 12 bases. This CDR3 contains 20 residues. The germline V gene encodes CDR1 MNHEY and CDR2 SVGEGT. Trimming removed 0 bases from V and 3 bases from J; junction bases left unmatched: 13. The CDR3 nucleotides are TGTGCCAGCAGTTACTCCAGGCTAGCGGGGGGGCCGAAGAGGACAGATACGCAGTATTTT. Translation: CASSYSRLAGGPKRTDTQYF.

This chain links TRBV5-6 with TRBJ1-6; TRBD1 is a possible D gene (5 bases). The V and J ends lost 1 base and 7 bases respectively, with 12 bases between them. Germline loops: CDR1 SGHDT, CDR2 YYEEEE. The CDR3 is made up of 15 amino acids. CDR3 nucleotides: TGTGCCAGCAGCTTGCAGGGACGGGCGAATTCACCCCTCCACTTT. Its protein product is CASSLQGRANSPLHF.

The chain employs TRBV19 and TRBJ2-7, with 10 bases aligning to TRBD1. After removal of 5 bases from V and 3 bases from J, the junction contained 10 bases not matched to a gene. Germline V lookup: CDR1 LNHDA, CDR2 SQIVND (reference sequence). CDR3 length: 16 amino acids. The CDR3 protein is CASSPRGTGAVYEQYF. CDR3 bases: TGTGCCAGTAGTCCCAGAGGGACAGGGGCGGTCTACGAGCAGTACTTC. The complete variable domain, with remaining parts taken from reference TRBV19 and TRBJ2-7, reads DGGITQSPKYLFRKEGQNVTLSCEQNLNHDAMYWYRQDPGQGLRLIYYSQIVNDFQKGDIAEGYSVSREKKESFPLTVTSAQKNPTAFYLCASSPRGTGAVYEQYFGPGTRLTVT.

The V call is TRBV20-1, the J call TRBJ2-3; the match to TRBD2 covers 12 bases. V trimming: 6 bases; J trimming: 1 base; junction bases outside the gene matches: 11. The CDR3 sequence is 17 residues long. Germline lookup yields CDR1 DFQATT and CDR2 SNEGSKA (reference sequence). CDR3 region: CSAFLAGGLSGTDTQYF. In DNA, the CDR3 is TGCAGTGCCTTTCTAGCGGGGGGGTTATCGGGCACAGATACGCAGTATTTT.

Notes on this clonotype: One end of the junction does not line up with germline, which may come from a read error. The J gene is TRBJ2-7, the V gene TRBV6-6; D is undetermined. Germline V gene sequence: CDR1 MNHNY, CDR2 SVGAGI (reference sequence). The CDR3 has 15 amino acids. The chain's CDR3 is CVSSYSTARPYEQYF. CDR3 bases: TGTGTCAGCAGTTACTCTACAGCGAGACCGTACGAGCAGTACTTC.

Regarding this clonotype: One junction end does not reproduce the germline sequence, and a read error may be involved. The chain is built from TRBV2 and TRBJ1-2; D is unresolved. There are 15 residues in the CDR3. The germline CDR1 and CDR2 sequences are SNHLY and FYNNEI. The CDR3 here is CASSVDPSSFYGCTF. The CDR3 DNA reads as TGTGCCAGCAGTGTGGACCCTTCGTCCTTCTATGGCTGCACCTTC.

This clonotype has more than one count but fewer than ten. A much larger clone is a single base away; this may be a read error. The chain has TRBV6-1 and TRBJ2-1; TRBD2 might be the D (5 bases). This CDR3 is 13 amino acids long. Germline V lookup: CDR1 MNHNS, CDR2 SASEGT. The CDR3 reads CAARPGWYNKQFF. DNA of the CDR3: TGTGCCGCCCGACCGGGGTGGTACAATAAGCAGTTCTTC.

The rearrangement joins TRBV7-9 to TRBJ2-7; D possibly corresponds to TRBD1 (6 bases). This CDR3 comprises 14 residues. Per the germline V gene, CDR1 is SEHNR and CDR2 is FQNEAQ (reference sequence). The V end lost 6 bases, the J end lost 1 base, and 13 bases lay between the germline ends. The CDR3 reads CASSPQGTSYEQYF. The CDR3 coding sequence is TGTGCCAGCAGTCCACAGGGTACTTCCTACGAGCAGTACTTC.

This rearrangement joins TRBV7-2 to TRBJ2-1; D possibly corresponds to TRBD1 (6 bases). Deletions cut 5 bases from V and 5 bases from J, with 10 bases between. Germline V CDR1 and CDR2: SGHTA, FQGNSA. The CDR3 runs to 13 residues. For the CDR3, the DNA is TGTGCCAGCAGCCCGGGACACAACAATGAGCAGTTCTTC. Translation: CASSPGHNNEQFF.

The V call is TRBV20-1, the J call TRBJ2-3; D gene unclear. The germline V gene encodes CDR1 DFQATT and CDR2 SNEGSKA (reference sequence). There are 13 residues in the CDR3. The V and J ends lost 2 bases and 1 base respectively, with 7 bases between them. Here the CDR3 reads CSARLPGTDTQYF. The CDR3 coding sequence is TGCAGTGCTAGACTTCCGGGCACAGATACGCAGTATTTT.

The chain employs TRBV30 and TRBJ1-1; D is unresolved. The CDR3 has 11 amino acids. With 2 bases removed from V and 6 bases from J, the gap between germline ends came to 7 bases. Germline V lookup: CDR1 GTSNPN, CDR2 SVGIG (reference sequence). DNA for the CDR3: TGTGCCTGGAGTCGAGATTCTGAAGCTTTCTTT. Amino acid sequence: CAWSRDSEAFF.